The clone carrying this TCR beta chain occurred many times. Its antigen is not identified. The data originate from a study of T-cell reconstitution after alpha-beta-depleted transplantation in children. General study points: As was reported, about two months after transplant, alpha-beta T cells came from several hundred expanded graft clones. In some patients, recipient T cells and intrathymic progenitors surviving conditioning explained high day-60 diversity. One year post-transplant, T-cell counts and diversity were largely derived from T cells produced anew.

Unique molecular identifiers were used to barcode this TCRbeta library. Each CDR3 protein gets one entry after TCRdb re-called the PCR reads with MiXCR. The sample carries around 420,000 distinct CDR3 sequences, around 15% recorded once. The TCR originated in a boy under two years old who had a stem cell transplant for Wiskott-Aldrich syndrome, so the T cells may come from the graft donor. Sequenced here: PBMCs, mostly from graft donor cells, sampled 360 days after TCRalphabeta/CD19-depleted stem cell transplant.

The CDR3 protein is CSITPAGGREQYF. Here the CDR3 DNA reads TGCAGCATCACCCCTGCGGGGGGGCGCGAGCAGTACTTC. V and J are TRBV29-1 and TRBJ2-7, with 9 positions matching TRBD2. The germline gives CDR1 SQVTM, CDR2 ANQGSEA. The trim removed 8 bases at V and 6 bases at J, leaving 11 bases unmatched. There are 13 residues in the CDR3.